The 9 T cell receptor beta chains below were found in one sample sequenced in a study of T cell responses to AZD1222 COVID-19 vaccine. TCRdb's copy holds only in-frame clones and misses some; the assay was immunoSEQ multiplex PCR. The sample shows tens of thousands of clones, around nine tenths of them seen only once. The source material was peripheral blood, sampled 28 days after the second dose of the MenACWY control vaccine. The receptors derive from an adult who received the MenACWY meningococcal vaccine as a control.

The chain has TRBV4-3 and TRBJ1-1; maybe TRBD1 (5 bases). V lost 3 bases and J lost 7, with 15 bases in between. The germline CDR1 and CDR2 sequences are LGHNA and YSLEER. The CDR3 totals 14 residues. The CDR3: CASSQDPGPYEAFF. The CDR3 region has the DNA TGCGCCAGCAGCCAGGACCCAGGGCCTTATGAAGCTTTCTTT.

The sample holds one count of this clone. The rearrangement links TRBV5-1 to TRBJ1-1; no clear D gene. Trimming removed 0 bases at V and 3 bases at J, with 9 bases between. The CDR3 runs 14 residues. Germline V gives CDR1 SGHRS, CDR2 YFSETQ. CDR3: CASSLAAGYTEAFF. Written as DNA, the CDR3 is TGCGCCAGCAGCTTGGCAGCCGGTTACACTGAAGCTTTCTTT.

The table lists this clone with a few counts. The J gene is TRBJ1-1, the V gene TRBV11-2; no reliable D call. With 1 base removed from V and 1 base from J, the gap between germline ends came to 7 bases. The germline V gene encodes CDR1 SGHAT and CDR2 FQNNGV. The CDR3 loop spans 14 amino acids. In DNA form, the CDR3 reads TGTGCCAGCAGCTTAGGGACCCCGAACACTGAAGCTTTCTTT. Encoded protein: CASSLGTPNTEAFF. Filled out from reference TRBV11-2 and TRBJ1-1, the complete variable domain reads EAGVAQSPRYKIIEKRQSVAFWCNPISGHATLYWYQQILGQGPKLLIQFQNNGVVDDSQLPKDRFSAERLKGVDSTLKIQPAKLEDSAVYLCASSLGTPNTEAFFGQGTRLTVV.

The rearrangement links TRBV7-8 to TRBJ1-5, with a weak D call TRBD1 (5 bases). Germline assignment: CDR1 SGHVS and CDR2 FQNEAQ. This CDR3 has 14 amino acids. Trimming left V 1 base short and J 7 bases short, with 11 bases between. The CDR3 region is CASSLVAGGQPQHF. Here the CDR3 DNA reads TGTGCCAGCAGCTTAGTAGCCGGGGGACAGCCCCAGCATTTT.

This chain connects TRBV28 to TRBJ2-5; 7 bases are a match to TRBD2. Trimming at V came to 4 bases and at J to 2 bases, leaving 4 bases not matched to a gene. The length of the CDR3 is 14 residues. CDR1 and CDR2 from the germline V gene are MDHEN and SYDVKM. The CDR3 region is CASSSQRGQETQYF. As DNA, the CDR3 is TGTGCCAGCAGTTCACAGCGGGGACAAGAGACCCAGTACTTC. The full variable domain, its missing parts supplied by reference TRBV28 and TRBJ2-5, is DVKVTQSSRYLVKRTGEKVFLECVQDMDHENMFWYRQDPGLGLRLIYFSYDVKMKEKGDIPEGYSVSREKKERFSLILESASTNQTSMYLCASSSQRGQETQYFGPGTRLLVL.

The V and J genes are TRBV28 and TRBJ1-1; 7 bases agree with TRBD1. The CDR3 covers 18 residues. The germline CDR1 and CDR2 sequences are MDHEN and SYDVKM. V lost 6 bases and J lost 0; bases outside the gene matches: 16. CDR3 loop: CASSTTFLDRHMNTEAFF. As DNA, the CDR3 is TGTGCCAGCAGCACCACGTTTTTGGACAGGCACATGAACACTGAAGCTTTCTTT.

V is TRBV15 and J is TRBJ2-1, with D possibly TRBD2 on 5 matching bases. Germline CDR1 LNHNV, CDR2 YYDKDF (reference sequence). Deletions cut 4 bases from V and 7 bases from J, with 11 bases between. The CDR3 totals 13 residues. The CDR3 nucleotides read TGTGCCACCAGCACCGGGGAACCGAATGAGCAGTTCTTC. This codes for CATSTGEPNEQFF.

V usage is TRBV5-6 and J usage is TRBJ2-7; possibly TRBD2 for D (6 bases). CDR3 length equals 14 residues. In germline, CDR1 is SGHDT, CDR2 YYEEEE. The V end was cut by 2 bases, the J end by 2 bases, with 11 bases between. The DNA for the CDR3 is TGTGCCAGCAGCTTATTGACTAGGCCCTACGAGCAGTACTTC. This translates into CASSLLTRPYEQYF.

V and J are TRBV6-5 and TRBJ2-5; D call uncertain. Trimming took 1 base from V and 4 from J, leaving 7 bases between them. There are 13 residues in the CDR3. The germline V gene encodes CDR1 MNHEY and CDR2 SVGAGI. The CDR3 DNA reads TGTGCCAGCAGTTACTTACCCCGAGAGACCCAGTACTTC. This translates into CASSYLPRETQYF.